This entry lists 28 T cell receptor beta chains sequenced from one sample in a study of human T cells and chemical hapten exposure. Time point noted: patch test 3, about 24 weeks after DPC sensitization. The treatment was: therapeutic diphenylcyclopropenone sensitization with weekly scalp DPC. TCRdb re-derived calls from the RACE reads in MiXCR, one entry per CDR3 protein. The table lists 82,000 or so distinct CDR3 sequences, 10% to 15% of them singletons. Sequencing was performed on whole blood, taken in connection with sensitization to the hapten diphenylcyclopropenone (DPC). These receptors were collected from a woman aged 50 to 60 with alopecia areata. Some clones in this sample may be carry-over from other donors' samples.

V gene TRBV5-1 combines with J gene TRBJ2-7; a possible D gene is TRBD2 (6 bases). The CDR3 length is 14 residues. Germline V gene data show CDR1 as SGHRS and CDR2 as YFSETQ. The ends were cut back, 3 bases at V and 3 bases at J, with 13 bases in the middle. The CDR3: CASSSGLKDYEQYF. The CDR3, as DNA: TGCGCCAGCAGCTCGGGACTTAAGGACTACGAGCAGTACTTC.

The chain recombines TRBV6-5 with TRBJ2-7; 7 nucleotides agree with TRBD2. The CDR3 is 15 residues long. Trimming took 5 bases from V and 2 from J; bases not matched to a gene: 9. Germline V gene lookup returns CDR1 MNHEY and CDR2 SVGAGI. The CDR3 spells CASSPRLAETYEQYF. CDR3 in DNA: TGTGCCAGCAGTCCCCGACTAGCTGAAACCTACGAGCAGTACTTC.

This clonotype was recorded at least ten times. This chain joins TRBV7-9 and TRBJ2-7; D not resolved. V lost 1 base, J lost 3 bases, and 10 bases lay in between. The V gene's germline CDR1 is SEHNR and CDR2 FQNEAQ (reference sequence). The CDR3 sequence is 14 residues long. The CDR3 DNA sequence: TGTGCCAGCAGCTTAGAACTTTCCTTCTACGAGCAGTACTTC. It specifies CASSLELSFYEQYF.

This clonotype was detected a few times. The chain joins TRBV7-2 to TRBJ2-1, with a weak D call TRBD2 (6 bases). This CDR3 has 18 amino acids. The V and J ends lost 4 bases and 0 bases respectively, with 19 bases between them. CDR1 and CDR2 from the germline V gene are SGHTA and FQGNSA. The CDR3 DNA is TGTGCCAGCAGCTCCTGGGAGGACCTCCATAGCTCCTACAATGAGCAGTTCTTC. This translates into CASSSWEDLHSSYNEQFF.

CDR3 protein: CASSLQGWSGELFF. CDR3 sequence (DNA): TGTGCCAGCAGTTTGCAGGGTTGGTCCGGGGAGCTGTTTTTT. V usage is TRBV27 and J usage is TRBJ2-2; D is perhaps TRBD1 (5 bases). The CDR3 contains 14 residues. Germline CDR1 reads MNHEY; CDR2 reads SMNVEV (reference sequence). Trimming shortened V by 3 bases and J by 6 bases, and 11 bases separated the two germline ends.

This clonotype was counted many times. CDR3 region: CASSPSGSRYEQFF. The CDR3 DNA is TGTGCCAGCAGTCCTAGCGGGAGTCGGTATGAGCAGTTCTTC. The chain uses TRBV12-3 or TRBV12-4 and TRBJ2-1; 10 bases line up with TRBD2. V trimming: 5 bases; J trimming: 8 bases; junction bases outside the gene matches: 6. This CDR3 has 14 residues.

This clonotype appeared a few times. The V gene is TRBV29-1, the J gene TRBJ1-5; no reliable D call. The CDR3 has 15 amino acids. Deletions cut 1 base from V and 3 bases from J, with 13 bases between. The V gene's germline CDR1 is SQVTM and CDR2 ANQGSEA. CDR3 sequence: CSVEVSGGPNQPQHF. The CDR3 DNA sequence: TGCAGCGTTGAAGTTAGTGGCGGCCCCAATCAGCCCCAGCATTTT.

This clonotype was detected many times. The rearrangement uses TRBV29-1 and TRBJ2-5; no firm D call. CDR3 length equals 11 residues. Per germline, CDR1 SQVTM and CDR2 ANQGSEA. Trimming stripped 8 bases from V and 1 base from J, with 8 bases between. The CDR3 loop is CSTAFQETQYF. CDR3 nucleotides: TGCAGCACTGCTTTCCAAGAGACCCAGTACTTC.

The chain uses TRBV2 and TRBJ2-2, with D hard to call. V gave up 6 bases and J gave up 6 bases, with 17 bases separating them. This CDR3 has 15 amino acids. The germline CDR1 and CDR2 sequences are SNHLY and FYNNEI. The CDR3 loop is CASSALRNGPGELFF. The CDR3 DNA is TGTGCCAGCAGCGCTCTTAGGAATGGTCCCGGGGAGCTGTTTTTT.

This clonotype was found a few times. In DNA, the CDR3 is TGTGCCAGTAGTAGAGCGGTCACAGATACGCAGTATTTT. It specifies CASSRAVTDTQYF. The rearrangement links TRBV19 to TRBJ2-3, with D possibly TRBD2 on 5 matching bases. Trimming stripped 4 bases from V and 2 bases from J, with 7 bases between. This CDR3 comprises 13 residues. Germline V gives CDR1 LNHDA, CDR2 SQIVND (reference sequence).

The chain carries TRBV4-2 and TRBJ2-1; TRBD2 matches 8 bases. After removal of 0 bases from V and 4 bases from J, the junction contained 5 bases not matched to a gene. CDR1 and CDR2 (germline): LGHNA, YNFKEQ. The CDR3 consists of 16 residues. The CDR3 reads CASSQELAGLYNEQFF. The CDR3, as DNA: TGTGCCAGCAGCCAAGAGTTAGCGGGGTTATACAATGAGCAGTTCTTC.

This clonotype was seen only a few times. The chain joins TRBV5-1 to TRBJ1-4; D gene uncertain. The CDR3 is 15 amino acids. Trimming took 5 bases from V and 5 from J, leaving 16 bases between them. CDR1 and CDR2 from the germline V gene are SGHRS and YFSETQ. CDR3: CASRDNKGLNEKLFF. The CDR3 coding sequence is TGCGCCAGCAGGGATAACAAGGGATTAAATGAAAAACTGTTTTTT.

As for this clonotype: A much larger clone is a single base away; this may be a read error. The chain couples TRBV3-1 to TRBJ2-1; 9 bases match TRBD2. The CDR3 loop spans 15 amino acids. Trimming cost V 4 bases and J 9 bases; bases outside gene matches: 10. CDR1 is LGHDT and CDR2 is YNNKEL in the germline V gene (reference sequence). CDR3 region: CASSRAAGGLREQFF. The CDR3 DNA sequence: TGTGCCAGCAGCCGAGCTGCGGGAGGGCTCCGTGAGCAGTTCTTC.

CDR3: CASSLTSYEQYF. DNA of the CDR3: TGTGCCAGCAGCTTAACCAGCTACGAGCAGTACTTC. The rearrangement uses TRBV7-9 and TRBJ2-7; D gene ambiguous. Deletions cut 2 bases from V and 3 bases from J, with 5 bases between. The CDR3 spans 12 residues. Germline assignment: CDR1 SEHNR and CDR2 FQNEAQ (reference sequence). The full variable domain, with the rest looked up from reference TRBV7-9 and TRBJ2-7, is DTGVSQNPRHKITKRGQNVTFRCDPISEHNRLYWYRQTLGQGPEFLTYFQNEAQLEKSRLLSDRFSAERPKGSFSTLEIQRTEQGDSAMYLCASSLTSYEQYFGPGTRLTVT.

This clonotype turned up a few times. The chain has TRBV7-9 and TRBJ2-5; 8 bases are shared with TRBD1. V shed 5 bases and J 4 bases; nucleotides not matched to a gene: 9. The CDR3 length is 15 residues. Germline loops: CDR1 SEHNR, CDR2 FQNEAQ (reference sequence). CDR3 residues: CASSKGQGVSETQYF. Here the CDR3 DNA reads TGTGCCAGCAGCAAAGGACAGGGAGTTTCAGAGACCCAGTACTTC.

This clonotype was detected many times. The chain combines TRBV7-6 with TRBJ2-2, with D possibly TRBD1 on 5 matching bases. Germline CDR1 SGHVS, CDR2 FNYEAQ. The length of the CDR3 is 17 residues. The V end was cut by 0 bases, the J end by 3 bases, with 14 bases between. The chain's CDR3 is CASSLAHGRADTGELFF. DNA for the CDR3: TGTGCCAGCAGCTTAGCGCACGGCAGGGCGGACACCGGGGAGCTGTTTTTT. Looking up the rest from reference TRBV7-6 and TRBJ2-2 gives the full variable domain: GAGVSQSPRYKVTKRGQDVALRCDPISGHVSLYWYRQALGQGPEFLTYFNYEAQQDKSGLPNDRFSAERPEGSISTLTIQRTEQRDSAMYRCASSLAHGRADTGELFFGEGSRLTVL.

This clonotype was seen ten or more times. V and J are TRBV20-1 and TRBJ2-1; D possibly uses TRBD1 or TRBD2 (6 bases each). The CDR3 is made up of 17 amino acids. The V gene lost 5 bases and the J gene lost 4 bases, with 24 bases spanning the gap. CDR1 DFQATT and CDR2 SNEGSKA come from the germline V gene (reference sequence). CDR3 bases: TGCAGTGCTTCTTTAGCCCGGGGGCCCGGAAATTACAATGAGCAGTTCTTC. Translated: CSASLARGPGNYNEQFF.

This clonotype was counted only a few times. This chain links TRBV29-1 with TRBJ1-1; possible D gene TRBD1, 6 bases. Germline CDR1 SQVTM, CDR2 ANQGSEA. CDR3 length: 13 amino acids. V was cut by 6 bases and J by 5 bases, with 16 bases left in between. The CDR3 spells CSVQGKLRTEAFF. CDR3 nucleotide sequence: TGCAGCGTCCAGGGGAAGTTAAGAACTGAAGCTTTCTTT.

This clonotype came up a few times. The rearrangement links TRBV11-2 to TRBJ1-3; D gene unclear. V was clipped by 6 bases and J by 1 base, with 13 bases between them. This CDR3 contains 15 residues. Germline V gives CDR1 SGHAT, CDR2 FQNNGV. This CDR3 is CASSVAVVSGNTIYF. Here the CDR3 DNA reads TGTGCCAGCAGTGTAGCGGTTGTTTCTGGAAACACCATATATTTT.

J is TRBJ2-1 and V is TRBV7-8, with D unclear. CDR1 SGHVS and CDR2 FQNEAQ come from the germline V gene. The V end was cut by 1 base, the J end by 7 bases, with 14 bases between. The CDR3 contains 15 residues. CDR3 in amino acids: CASSLVLGLVNEQFF. Written as DNA, the CDR3 is TGTGCCAGCAGCTTAGTATTAGGGCTAGTTAATGAGCAGTTCTTC.

The chain uses TRBV12-3 or TRBV12-4 and TRBJ2-7; possible D gene TRBD2, 5 bases. Trimming left V 7 bases short and J 6 bases short, with 16 bases between. The CDR3 totals 13 residues. In DNA form, the CDR3 reads TGTGCCAGCACCGTACTAGGCGTTGGCGAGCAGTACTTC. Amino acids: CASTVLGVGEQYF.

This clonotype was counted a single time. The genes are TRBV11-2 and TRBJ1-1; D may be TRBD1 (5 bases). Deletions cut 5 bases from V and 3 bases from J, with 10 bases between. The CDR3 covers 13 residues. Looked up from germline, CDR1 is SGHAT and CDR2 is FQNNGV. The CDR3, as DNA: TGTGCCAGCAGCCAGGGACGGTACACTGAAGCTTTCTTT. This translates into CASSQGRYTEAFF. The whole variable domain, remainder taken from reference TRBV11-2 and TRBJ1-1, is EAGVAQSPRYKIIEKRQSVAFWCNPISGHATLYWYQQILGQGPKLLIQFQNNGVVDDSQLPKDRFSAERLKGVDSTLKIQPAKLEDSAVYLCASSQGRYTEAFFGQGTRLTVV.

This clonotype has a count of ten or more. The chain has TRBV3-1 and TRBJ2-1; D may be TRBD2 (6 bases). The V gene lost 1 base and the J gene lost 6 bases, with 13 bases spanning the gap. There are 15 residues in the CDR3. CDR1 and CDR2 (germline): LGHDT, YNNKEL (reference sequence). CDR3 DNA sequence: TGTGCCAGCAGCCAAGCCCCACTAGCCACCAATGAGCAGTTCTTC. Amino acid sequence: CASSQAPLATNEQFF.

This clonotype was observed a handful of times. The chain has TRBV29-1 and TRBJ2-3; 9 bases agree with TRBD2. Germline values: CDR1 SQVTM, CDR2 ANQGSEA. CDR3 size: 16 residues. Trimming removed 4 bases from V and 1 base from J; junction bases left unmatched: 9. This CDR3 reads CSVAYRSSGGTDTQYF. The CDR3 DNA sequence: TGCAGCGTTGCGTACCGTTCTAGCGGGGGCACAGATACGCAGTATTTT.

This clonotype was counted a few times. The V and J genes are TRBV7-3 and TRBJ2-1, with D perhaps being TRBD1 or TRBD2 (6 bases each). V lost 5 bases and J 4 bases, leaving 12 bases between the germline ends. The V gene's germline CDR1 is SGHTA and CDR2 FQGTGA. CDR3 length: 14 amino acids. The CDR3 bases are TGTGCCAGCAGCCTCACAGGGACTTACAATGAGCAGTTCTTC. Translation gives CASSLTGTYNEQFF.

The chain has TRBV11-2 and TRBJ2-1, with 9 bases matching TRBD2. In germline, CDR1 is SGHAT, CDR2 FQNNGV. V shed 7 bases and J 4 bases; nucleotides not matched to a gene: 5. The CDR3 spans 14 residues. In DNA form, the CDR3 reads TGTGCCAGCACCCTAGCGGGGAGTTACAATGAGCAGTTCTTC. Amino acid sequence: CASTLAGSYNEQFF. The full variable domain, completed using reference TRBV11-2 and TRBJ2-1, is EAGVAQSPRYKIIEKRQSVAFWCNPISGHATLYWYQQILGQGPKLLIQFQNNGVVDDSQLPKDRFSAERLKGVDSTLKIQPAKLEDSAVYLCASTLAGSYNEQFFGPGTRLTVL.

This clonotype was picked up a small number of times. The chain combines TRBV20-1 with TRBJ2-3; D call uncertain. From germline, CDR1 is DFQATT and CDR2 SNEGSKA (reference sequence). CDR3 length: 17 residues. Trimming pared 1 base from V and 2 bases from J, leaving 19 bases between. The DNA of the CDR3 is TGCAGTGCTAGAGGGAGACGGCTTTGGAGCTACACAGATACGCAGTATTTT. The encoded protein is CSARGRRLWSYTDTQYF.

Only a few counts were recorded for this clonotype. V and J are TRBV12-3 or TRBV12-4 and TRBJ2-7, with 7 bases aligning to TRBD2. The CDR3 has 16 amino acids. The V gene end was trimmed by 4 bases and the J gene end by 10 bases; junction bases not matched to a gene: 19. The CDR3, as DNA: TGTGCCAGCAGTTCGGTCCAGTCGGGGAGGGCCATCTTTCAGTACTTC. This codes for CASSSVQSGRAIFQYF.